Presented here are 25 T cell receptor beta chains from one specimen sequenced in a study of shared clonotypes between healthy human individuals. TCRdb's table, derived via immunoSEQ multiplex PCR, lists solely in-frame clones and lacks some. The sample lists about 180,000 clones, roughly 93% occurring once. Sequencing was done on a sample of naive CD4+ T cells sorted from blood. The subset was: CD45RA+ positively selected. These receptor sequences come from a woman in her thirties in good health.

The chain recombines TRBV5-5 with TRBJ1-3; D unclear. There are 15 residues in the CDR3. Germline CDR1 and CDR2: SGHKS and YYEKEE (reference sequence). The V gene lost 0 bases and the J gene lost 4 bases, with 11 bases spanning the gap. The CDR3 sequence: CASSLVSVGGNTIYF. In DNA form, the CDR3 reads TGTGCCAGCAGCTTGGTGTCCGTGGGAGGAAACACCATATATTTT.

CDR3 amino acids: CSVEGIGYTF. DNA of the CDR3: TGCAGCGTTGAGGGGATAGGCTACACCTTC. V gene TRBV29-1 combines with J gene TRBJ1-2; D unclear. Germline loops: CDR1 SQVTM, CDR2 ANQGSEA. The germline V and J ends were trimmed by 3 bases and 8 bases, with 7 bases remaining between them. The CDR3 has 10 amino acids.

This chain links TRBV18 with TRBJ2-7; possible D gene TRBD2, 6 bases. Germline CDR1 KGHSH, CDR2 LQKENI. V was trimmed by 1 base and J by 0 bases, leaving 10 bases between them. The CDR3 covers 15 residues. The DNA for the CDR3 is TGTGCCAGCTCACCACGGGCCGGGAGCTCCTACGAGCAGTACTTC. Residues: CASSPRAGSSYEQYF. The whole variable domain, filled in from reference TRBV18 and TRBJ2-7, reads NAGVMQNPRHLVRRRGQEARLRCSPMKGHSHVYWYRQLPEEGLKFMVYLQKENIIDESGMPKERFSAEFPKEGPSILRIQQVVRGDSAAYFCASSPRAGSSYEQYFGPGTRLTVT.

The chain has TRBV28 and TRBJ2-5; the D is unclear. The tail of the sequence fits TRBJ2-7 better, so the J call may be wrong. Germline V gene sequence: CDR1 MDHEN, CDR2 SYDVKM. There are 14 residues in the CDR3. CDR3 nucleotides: TGTGCCAGCAGTTCGGCGACCTTGACCCACGAGCAGTACTTC. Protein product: CASSSATLTHEQYF.

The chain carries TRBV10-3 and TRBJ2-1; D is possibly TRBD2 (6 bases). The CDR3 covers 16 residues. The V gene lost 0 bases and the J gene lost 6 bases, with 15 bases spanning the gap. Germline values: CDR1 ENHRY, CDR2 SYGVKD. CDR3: CAISESSGGIGNEQFF. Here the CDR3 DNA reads TGTGCCATCAGTGAGTCGAGTGGCGGGATAGGCAATGAGCAGTTCTTC.

Here the CDR3 DNA reads TGTGCCAGCAGTTTAGGGGGGGCGATGAACACTGAAGCTTTCTTT. Protein sequence: CASSLGGAMNTEAFF. This chain connects TRBV28 to TRBJ1-1, with D tentatively TRBD1 (6 bases). CDR1 and CDR2 (germline): MDHEN, SYDVKM. This CDR3 is built from 15 residues. V was pared by 2 bases and J by 0 bases, with 10 bases between.

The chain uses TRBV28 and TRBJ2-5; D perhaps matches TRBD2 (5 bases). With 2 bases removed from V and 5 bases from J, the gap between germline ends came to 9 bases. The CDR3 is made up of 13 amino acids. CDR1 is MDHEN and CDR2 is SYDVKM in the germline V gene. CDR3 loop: CASSLRGRETQYF. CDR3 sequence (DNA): TGTGCCAGCAGTTTAAGAGGGCGGGAGACCCAGTACTTC.

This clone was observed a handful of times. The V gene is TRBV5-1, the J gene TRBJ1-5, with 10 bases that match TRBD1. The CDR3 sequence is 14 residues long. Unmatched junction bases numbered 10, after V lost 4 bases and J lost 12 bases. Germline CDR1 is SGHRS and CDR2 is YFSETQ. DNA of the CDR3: TGCGCCAGCAGCCCCGGGACAGGGGCCGTCGGCCAGCATTTT. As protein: CASSPGTGAVGQHF. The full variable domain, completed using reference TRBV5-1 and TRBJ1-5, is KAGVTQTPRYLIKTRGQQVTLSCSPISGHRSVSWYQQTPGQGLQFLFEYFSETQRNKGNFPGRFSGRQFSNSRSEMNVSTLELGDSALYLCASSPGTGAVGQHFGDGTRLSIL.

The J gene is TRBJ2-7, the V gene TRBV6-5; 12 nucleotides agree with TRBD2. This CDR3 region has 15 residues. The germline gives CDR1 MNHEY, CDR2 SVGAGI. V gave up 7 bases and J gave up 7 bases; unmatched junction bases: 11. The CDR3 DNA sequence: TGTGCCAGCAAACCCGGGGCTAGCGGGAGGGCGGAGCAGTACTTC. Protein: CASKPGASGRAEQYF.

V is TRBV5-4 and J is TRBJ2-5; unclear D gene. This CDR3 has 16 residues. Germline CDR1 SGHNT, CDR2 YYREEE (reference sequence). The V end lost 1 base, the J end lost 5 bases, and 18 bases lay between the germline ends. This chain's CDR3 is CASSLLPDTRWETQYF. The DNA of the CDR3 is TGTGCCAGCAGCTTGCTACCCGATACTCGATGGGAGACCCAGTACTTC.

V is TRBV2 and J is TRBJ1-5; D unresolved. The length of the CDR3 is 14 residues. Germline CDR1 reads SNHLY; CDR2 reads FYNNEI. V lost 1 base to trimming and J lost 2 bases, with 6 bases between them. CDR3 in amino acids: CASSEDPGNQPQHF. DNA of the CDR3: TGTGCCAGCAGTGAAGACCCCGGCAATCAGCCCCAGCATTTT.

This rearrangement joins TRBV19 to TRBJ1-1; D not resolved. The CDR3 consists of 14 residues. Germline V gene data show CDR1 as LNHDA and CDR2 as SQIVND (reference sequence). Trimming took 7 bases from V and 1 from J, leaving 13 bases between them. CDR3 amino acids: CASIRFYENTEAFF. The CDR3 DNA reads TGTGCCAGTATAAGATTCTACGAGAACACTGAAGCTTTCTTT.

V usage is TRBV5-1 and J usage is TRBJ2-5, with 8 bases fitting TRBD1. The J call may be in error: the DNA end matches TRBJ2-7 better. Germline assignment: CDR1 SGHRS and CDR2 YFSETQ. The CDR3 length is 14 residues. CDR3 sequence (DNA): TGCGCCAGCAGCTTTGACAGGGGCCTCTACGAGCAGTACTTC. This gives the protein CASSFDRGLYEQYF.

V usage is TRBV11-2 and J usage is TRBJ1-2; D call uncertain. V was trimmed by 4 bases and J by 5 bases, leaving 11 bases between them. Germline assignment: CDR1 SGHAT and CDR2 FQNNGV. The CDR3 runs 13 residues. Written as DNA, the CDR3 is TGTGCCAGCAGCTCCCCAGGAGGGTATGGCTACACCTTC. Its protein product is CASSSPGGYGYTF.

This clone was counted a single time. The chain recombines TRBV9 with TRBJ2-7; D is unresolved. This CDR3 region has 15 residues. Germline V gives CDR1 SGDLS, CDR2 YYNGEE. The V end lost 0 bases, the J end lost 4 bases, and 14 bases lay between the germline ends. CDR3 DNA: TGTGCCAGCAGCGTAGATCCGGCAGTGGGGTACGAGCAGTACTTC. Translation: CASSVDPAVGYEQYF.

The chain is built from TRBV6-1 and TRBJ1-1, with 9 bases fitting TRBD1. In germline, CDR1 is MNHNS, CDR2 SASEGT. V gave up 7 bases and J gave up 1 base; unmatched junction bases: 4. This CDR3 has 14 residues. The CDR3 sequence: CASTRTGENTEAFF. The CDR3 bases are TGTGCCAGCACTCGGACAGGGGAGAACACTGAAGCTTTCTTT.

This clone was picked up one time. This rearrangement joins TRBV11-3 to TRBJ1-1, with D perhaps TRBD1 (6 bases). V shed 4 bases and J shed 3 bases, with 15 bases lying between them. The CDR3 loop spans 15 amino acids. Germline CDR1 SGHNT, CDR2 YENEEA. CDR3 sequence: CASSSGGGLDTEAFF. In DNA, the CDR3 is TGTGCCAGCAGCTCCGGGGGGGGCTTGGACACTGAAGCTTTCTTT. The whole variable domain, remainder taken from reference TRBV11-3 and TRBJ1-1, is EAGVVQSPRYKIIEKKQPVAFWCNPISGHNTLYWYLQNLGQGPELLIRYENEEAVDDSQLPKDRFSAERLKGVDSTLKIQPAELGDSAVYLCASSSGGGLDTEAFFGQGTRLTVV.

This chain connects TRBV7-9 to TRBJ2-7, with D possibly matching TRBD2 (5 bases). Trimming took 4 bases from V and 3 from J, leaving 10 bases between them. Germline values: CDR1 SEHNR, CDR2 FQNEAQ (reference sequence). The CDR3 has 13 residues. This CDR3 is CASSSNGGYEQYF. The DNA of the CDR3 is TGTGCCAGCAGCTCAAACGGAGGCTACGAGCAGTACTTC.

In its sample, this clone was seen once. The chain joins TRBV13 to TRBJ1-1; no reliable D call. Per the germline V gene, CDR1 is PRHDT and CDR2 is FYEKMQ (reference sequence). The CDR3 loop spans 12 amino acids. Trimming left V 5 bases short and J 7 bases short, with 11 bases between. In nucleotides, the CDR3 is TGTGCCAGCAGCAAAACAGAAGGTGAAGCTTTCTTT. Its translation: CASSKTEGEAFF.

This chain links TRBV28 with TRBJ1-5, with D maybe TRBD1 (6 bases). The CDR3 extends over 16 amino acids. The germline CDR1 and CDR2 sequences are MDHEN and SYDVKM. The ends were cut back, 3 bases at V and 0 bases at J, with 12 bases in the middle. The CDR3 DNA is TGTGCCAGCAGTTTTAAGGGGGTATATAGCAATCAGCCCCAGCATTTT. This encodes CASSFKGVYSNQPQHF.

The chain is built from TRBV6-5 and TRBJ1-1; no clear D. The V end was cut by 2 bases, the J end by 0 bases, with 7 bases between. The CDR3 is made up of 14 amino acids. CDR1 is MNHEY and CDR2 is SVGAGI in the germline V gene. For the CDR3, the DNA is TGTGCCAGCAGTTACCAACAGATGAACACTGAAGCTTTCTTT. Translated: CASSYQQMNTEAFF.

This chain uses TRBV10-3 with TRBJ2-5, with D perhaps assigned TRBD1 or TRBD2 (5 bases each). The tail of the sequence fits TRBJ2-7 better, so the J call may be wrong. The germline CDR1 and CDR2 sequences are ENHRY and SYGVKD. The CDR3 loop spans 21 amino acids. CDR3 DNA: TGTGCCATCAGTGAGGCCAAGAGGATCCGAGAGTGGGGGTCTGACCCTTACGAGCAGTACTTC. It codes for CAISEAKRIREWGSDPYEQYF.

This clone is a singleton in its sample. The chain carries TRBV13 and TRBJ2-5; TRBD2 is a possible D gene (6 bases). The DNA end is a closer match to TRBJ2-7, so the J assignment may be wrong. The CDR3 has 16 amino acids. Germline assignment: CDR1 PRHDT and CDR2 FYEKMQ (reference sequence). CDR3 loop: CASSASRDSLSYEQYF. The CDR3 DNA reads TGTGCCAGCAGCGCTTCCCGGGACTCCCTCTCCTACGAGCAGTACTTC.

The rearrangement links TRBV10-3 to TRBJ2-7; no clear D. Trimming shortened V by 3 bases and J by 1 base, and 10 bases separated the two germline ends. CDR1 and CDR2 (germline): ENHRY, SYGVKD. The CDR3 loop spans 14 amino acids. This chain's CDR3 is CAISERGTSYEQYF. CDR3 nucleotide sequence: TGTGCCATCAGTGAACGCGGTACTTCCTACGAGCAGTACTTC.

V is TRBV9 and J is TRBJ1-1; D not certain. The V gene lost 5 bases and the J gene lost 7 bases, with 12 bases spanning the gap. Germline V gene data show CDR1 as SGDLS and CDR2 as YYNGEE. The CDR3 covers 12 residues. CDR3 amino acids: CASSEDVGEAFF. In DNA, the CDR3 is TGTGCCAGCAGTGAAGATGTGGGTGAAGCTTTCTTT.